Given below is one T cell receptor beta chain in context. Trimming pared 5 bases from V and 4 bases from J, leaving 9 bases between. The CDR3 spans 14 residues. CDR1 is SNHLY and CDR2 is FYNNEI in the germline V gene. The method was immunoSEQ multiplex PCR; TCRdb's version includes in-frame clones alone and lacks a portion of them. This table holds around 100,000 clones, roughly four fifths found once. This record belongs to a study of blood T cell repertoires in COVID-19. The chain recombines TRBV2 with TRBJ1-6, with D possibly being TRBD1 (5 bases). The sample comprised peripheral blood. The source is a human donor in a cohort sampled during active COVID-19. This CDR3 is CASSPTDYNSPLHF. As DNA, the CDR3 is TGTGCCAGCAGTCCGACAGATTATAATTCACCCCTCCACTTT.